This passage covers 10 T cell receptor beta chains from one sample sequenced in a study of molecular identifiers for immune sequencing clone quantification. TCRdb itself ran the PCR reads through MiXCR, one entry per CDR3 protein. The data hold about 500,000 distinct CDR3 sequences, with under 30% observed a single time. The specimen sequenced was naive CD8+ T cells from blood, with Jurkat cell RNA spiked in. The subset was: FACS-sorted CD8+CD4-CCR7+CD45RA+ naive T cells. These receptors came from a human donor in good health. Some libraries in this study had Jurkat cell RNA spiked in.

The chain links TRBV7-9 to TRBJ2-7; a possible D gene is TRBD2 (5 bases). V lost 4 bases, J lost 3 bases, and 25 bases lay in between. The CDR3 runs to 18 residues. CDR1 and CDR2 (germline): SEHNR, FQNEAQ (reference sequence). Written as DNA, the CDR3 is TGTGCCAGCAGCTCGCCCCTGGACGGAGCCCAAACTAGCTACGAGCAGTACTTC. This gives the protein CASSSPLDGAQTSYEQYF.

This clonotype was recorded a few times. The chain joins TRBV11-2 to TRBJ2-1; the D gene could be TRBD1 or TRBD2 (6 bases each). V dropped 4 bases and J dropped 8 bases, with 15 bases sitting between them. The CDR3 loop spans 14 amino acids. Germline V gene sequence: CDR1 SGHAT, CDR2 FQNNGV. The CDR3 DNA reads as TGTGCCAGCAGCTATGAGGGGGGATTCGATGAGCAGTTCTTC. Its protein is CASSYEGGFDEQFF.

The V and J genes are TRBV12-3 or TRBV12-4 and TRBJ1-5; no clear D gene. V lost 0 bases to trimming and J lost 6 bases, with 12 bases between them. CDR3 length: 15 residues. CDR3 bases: TGTGCCAGCAGTTTAGCGCTGGGATGGAGTCAGCCCCAGCATTTT. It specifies CASSLALGWSQPQHF.

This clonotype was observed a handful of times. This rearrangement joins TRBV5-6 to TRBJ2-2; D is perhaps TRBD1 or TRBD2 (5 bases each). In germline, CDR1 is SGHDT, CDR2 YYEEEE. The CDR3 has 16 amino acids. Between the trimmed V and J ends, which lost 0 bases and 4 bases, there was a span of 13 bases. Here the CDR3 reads CASSLAINGATGELFF. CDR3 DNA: TGTGCCAGCAGCTTGGCCATCAACGGGGCCACCGGGGAGCTGTTTTTT. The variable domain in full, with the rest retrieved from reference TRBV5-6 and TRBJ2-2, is DAGVTQSPTHLIKTRGQQVTLRCSPKSGHDTVSWYQQALGQGPQFIFQYYEEEERQRGNFPDRFSGHQFPNYSSELNVNALLLGDSALYLCASSLAINGATGELFFGEGSRLTVL.

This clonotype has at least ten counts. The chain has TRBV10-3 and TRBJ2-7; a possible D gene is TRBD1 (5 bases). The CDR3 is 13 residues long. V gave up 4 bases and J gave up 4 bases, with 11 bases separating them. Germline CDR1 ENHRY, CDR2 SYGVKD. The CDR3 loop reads CAISGTGEYEQYF. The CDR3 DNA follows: TGTGCCATCAGTGGAACAGGCGAGTACGAGCAGTACTTC.

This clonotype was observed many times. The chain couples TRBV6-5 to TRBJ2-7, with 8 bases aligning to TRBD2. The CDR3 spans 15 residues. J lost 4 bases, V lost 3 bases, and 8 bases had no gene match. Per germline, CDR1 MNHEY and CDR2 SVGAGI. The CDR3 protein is CASSYSTGRGYEQYF. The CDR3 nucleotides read TGTGCCAGCAGTTATTCGACCGGGAGGGGATACGAGCAGTACTTC.

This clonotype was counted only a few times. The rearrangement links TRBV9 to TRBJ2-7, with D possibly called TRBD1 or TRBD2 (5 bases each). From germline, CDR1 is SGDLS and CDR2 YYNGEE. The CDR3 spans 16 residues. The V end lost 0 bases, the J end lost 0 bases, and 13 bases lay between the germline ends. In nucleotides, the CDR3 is TGTGCCAGCAGCGTAGGGCTCGGGGCAAGCTCCTACGAGCAGTACTTC. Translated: CASSVGLGASSYEQYF.

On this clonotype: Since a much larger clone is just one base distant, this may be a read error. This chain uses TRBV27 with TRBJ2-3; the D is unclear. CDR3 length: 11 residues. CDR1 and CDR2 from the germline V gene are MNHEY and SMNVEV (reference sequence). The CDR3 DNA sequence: TGTGCCAACAGTAATTCAGATACGCAGTATTTT. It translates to CANSNSDTQYF.

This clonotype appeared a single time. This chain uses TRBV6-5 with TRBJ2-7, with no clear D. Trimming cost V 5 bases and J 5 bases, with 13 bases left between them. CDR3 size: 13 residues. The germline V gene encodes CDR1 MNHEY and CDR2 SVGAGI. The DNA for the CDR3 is TGTGCCAGCAGTCAGGACGGATCCAACGAGCAGTACTTC. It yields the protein CASSQDGSNEQYF.

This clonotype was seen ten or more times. The CDR3 bases are TGCGCCAGCAGCTTGGAGAGGGGCACAGATACGCAGTATTTT. Translating it yields CASSLERGTDTQYF. The chain carries TRBV5-1 and TRBJ2-3, with D possibly matching TRBD2 (5 bases). Trimming left V 0 bases short and J 1 base short, with 6 bases between. The CDR3 has 14 residues. CDR1 SGHRS and CDR2 YFSETQ come from the germline V gene.